The entry below gives a single T cell receptor beta chain sequence along with its context. It lacks a known antigen. Qualities for individual bases were not recorded, and no much larger clone is one base off. This specimen comes from a study of CD8 T cells in Susac syndrome (dated by TCRdb to the late 2010s). In terms of the full investigation: The study used repertoire sequencing to test whether antigen drove CD8+ T cell activation and differentiation in Susac syndrome. CD8+ T cell repertoire clonality was compared between more than 9 healthy donors, some 14 Susac syndrome patients and roughly 15 multiple sclerosis patients.

Peripheral blood CD8+ and CD4+ T cells from healthy donors, Susac syndrome patients and multiple sclerosis patients were profiled by high-throughput TCR beta sequencing. Treatment-naive patients with stable or active relapsing-remitting disease fulfilling revised McDonald criteria were used as multiple sclerosis controls. Bulk CD8+ and CD4+ T cells were purified magnetically by negative isolation, whereas CD8+ TEMRA cells were enriched by FACS. Blood was collected in EDTA tubes and processed within 24 hours, with PBMCs isolated through density gradient centrifugation. PBMCs destined for TCR sequencing were cryopreserved in liquid nitrogen and later thawed in a 37 °C water bath. The sorted or isolated CD4+, CD8+ and CD8+ TEMRA cells had a purity of 90% or higher. Points the paper makes about the study in general: The number of individuals in the TCR sequencing and HLA analysis was recognized as being relatively small.

RNA was extracted using the RNeasy kit, and roughly 0.5 to 1 microgram was reverse transcribed with random hexamers. The immunoSEQ multiplex PCR assay, covering 54 Vbeta and 13 Jbeta segments, was used to amplify TCR beta CDR3 regions. To correct PCR amplification bias, a synthetic template baseline was used for both primer optimization and computational correction. As for the authors' bioinformatics: Reads were annotated to V, D and J genes according to IMGT and were analyzed with immunoSEQ Analyzer, with only productive sequences retained. Clonality was computed as one minus Shannon entropy normalized by log2 of the number of productive unique sequences. Public and private clones were assessed among the 100 most prevalent clones of each patient and control. Clones were defined as Susac-specific if absent from the healthy and MS cohorts, from approximately 1,100 published viral clones and from other ImmuneACCESS disease sequences. TCRdb's own reprocessing of the public reads used fastp at Q25 and MiXCR and kept productive beta chains. Entries are consolidated by CDR3 protein sequence, retaining the most common genes and DNA. The V and J calls follow TCRdb's processing rather than the paper's. This sample holds some 260,000 distinct CDR3 sequences; about 85% were observed only once. Clones ranked in the top ten supply about 0.11% of the sample.

At the junction V is shortened by 4 bases and J by 8 bases; bases outside the gene matches: 6. In the germline V gene (reference sequence), CDR1 corresponds to MNHEY and CDR2 to SMNVEV. There are 13 amino acids in the CDR3, from cysteine to phenylalanine inclusive. Only CDR3 DNA remains: 39 bases, in frame from the first base. The sequence came from a human donor with multiple sclerosis. Specimen: CD8+ T cells from PBMCs. The chain employs TRBV27 and TRBJ1-1; a stretch of 8 junction bases matches TRBD1. This receptor has the CDR3 CASSYGTGYEAFF. The DNA reads as follows: TGTGCCAGCAGTTATGGGACAGGCTACGAAGCTTTCTTT.